These T cell receptor beta chains were read from a single sample in a study of response to subunit inactivated influenza vaccine. TCRdb redid the calling of the RT-PCR reads with MiXCR, one entry per CDR3 protein. The sample yields 500,000 to 600,000 distinct CDR3 sequences, approximately 15% seen once. The source material was PBMCs from blood, sampled 11 to 12 days after vaccination. All receptors come from a man aged 45-65 years who received an inactivated influenza vaccine. Both conserved end residues are part of each CDR3. The order of the fields is J gene, clone size, D gene, V gene, CDR3 DNA, CDR3 protein. D genes are given only for firm matches. Rows give clone size only sometimes, using once, few, many, or a class for an expanded clone.

TRBJ2-1 | few | TRBD1 | TRBV19 | TGTGCCAGCTCGAAGACAGGGGGCTCCTACAATGAGCAGTTCTTC | CASSKTGGSYNEQFF
TRBJ2-7 | . | . | TRBV21-1 | TGTGCCAGCAGCAAACTGTGCGGCAGGGGGTCATACGAGCAGTACTTC | CASSKLCGRGSYEQYF
TRBJ2-3 | few | TRBD2 | TRBV2 | TGTGCCAGCAGCCACTTTATCACTAGCGGGGGTGGGGATACGCAGTATTTT | CASSHFITSGGGDTQYF
TRBJ1-2 | . | . | TRBV4-3 | TGCGCCAGCAGCCAAGTCCAGGGGTATTATGGCTACACCTTC | CASSQVQGYYGYTF
TRBJ1-5 | few | . | TRBV12-3/TRBV12-4 | TGTGCCAGCAGTTTCGGTTGGGGGAATCAGCCCCAGCATTTT | CASSFGWGNQPQHF
TRBJ2-6 | few | . | TRBV5-6 | TGTGCCAGCAGCTTGGCCTTCGATCTCTCTGGGGCCAACGTCCTGACTTTC | CASSLAFDLSGANVLTF
TRBJ2-7 | . | . | TRBV7-2 | TGTGCCAGCAGCTTCCAATGGGAGTTCGAGCAGTACTTC | CASSFQWEFEQYF
TRBJ2-5 | few | . | TRBV4-2 | TGTGCCAGCAGCCCCGGGAACTCCCTCGAGACCCAGTACTTC | CASSPGNSLETQYF
TRBJ1-1 | few | . | TRBV28 | TGTGCCAGCAGTTTATTGCTCACTGAAGCTTTCTTT | CASSLLLTEAFF
TRBJ1-1 | few | . | TRBV5-1 | TGCGCCAGCAGCTTGGAGGGCCCGGGGGTCACTGAAGCTTTCTTT | CASSLEGPGVTEAFF
TRBJ2-7 | . | TRBD2 | TRBV5-1 | TGCGCCAGCAGCTTGGCGGCAGGGACTACCTACGAGCAGTACTTC | CASSLAAGTTYEQYF
TRBJ2-1 | . | . | TRBV5-6 | TGTGCCAGCAGCCCTGTGAACGAAGAATACAATGAGCAGTTCTTC | CASSPVNEEYNEQFF
TRBJ2-3 | . | . | TRBV12-3/TRBV12-4 | TGTGCCAGCAGTTTAGATTCCAGACTAGTAAGTACGCAGTATTTT | CASSLDSRLVSTQYF
TRBJ2-3 | many | TRBD2 | TRBV4-2 | TGTGCCAGCAGCCAATCACTAGCGGCTAGCACAGATACGCAGTATTTT | CASSQSLAASTDTQYF
TRBJ2-3 | . | TRBD2 | TRBV2 | TGTGCCAGCAGTGAAGTTAGCGGGGGGCCCACAGATACGCAGTATTTT | CASSEVSGGPTDTQYF
TRBJ2-5 | few | . | TRBV20-1 | TGCAGTGCCTCCGTTGAACGGGAGACCCAGTACTTC | CSASVERETQYF
TRBJ2-3 | few | . | TRBV11-2 | TGTGCCAGCAGCACCCCGACAGGTTTCACAGATACGCAGTATTTT | CASSTPTGFTDTQYF